This entry lists 24 T cell receptor beta chains sequenced from one sample in a study of cytomegalovirus exposure and HLA in healthy donors (dated by TCRdb to 2016 to 2017). Library preparation used the immunoSEQ multiplex PCR assay. For the multiplex PCR, a mixture combining 60 forward primers for TCR Vbeta segments and 13 reverse primers for TCR Jbeta segments was used. What TCRdb holds here is the immuneACCESS table cut down to in-frame rearrangements. Part of the clones is not present; checked against another copy, under half of the missing clones reflect an unresolved V gene, and the others are unexplained. This sample lists roughly 100,000 clones; around three quarters were detected once. Jointly, the top ten make up about 6.1% of the sample. The sequencing input was PBMCs. The receptors shown here come from a woman between 45 and 65 years old in good health and CMV-seropositive.

The gene calls are TRBV5-4 and TRBJ2-2; no clear D. Trimming stripped 0 bases from V and 4 bases from J, with 10 bases between. Looked up from germline, CDR1 is SGHNT and CDR2 is YYREEE (reference sequence). This CDR3 comprises 15 residues. CDR3 in amino acids: CASSLVRQSTGELFF. DNA of the CDR3: TGTGCCAGCAGCTTGGTGCGGCAATCCACCGGGGAGCTGTTTTTT.

CDR3 nucleotide sequence: TGTGCCAGCGCCTATTTGTCTAGCGCCCCTGGAGAGACCCAGTACTTC. As protein: CASAYLSSAPGETQYF. The chain couples TRBV4-2 to TRBJ2-5; D may be TRBD2 (6 bases). Germline CDR1 and CDR2: LGHNA and YNFKEQ. V gave up 8 bases and J gave up 4 bases, with 23 bases separating them. This CDR3 region has 16 residues.

The chain uses TRBV5-6 and TRBJ2-7; 10 nucleotides agree with TRBD2. The germline V gene encodes CDR1 SGHDT and CDR2 YYEEEE. The CDR3 is made up of 13 amino acids. After removal of 7 bases from V and 2 bases from J, the junction contained 3 bases not matched to a gene. CDR3 in DNA: TGTGCCAGCCAGCGGGGGGGCCCCTACGAGCAGTACTTC. Its protein is CASQRGGPYEQYF.

CDR3 coding DNA: TGTGCCAGTAGTATAGATCGGACGACTGCAGGGGAAAAAAACACCTTC. This sequence encodes CASSIDRTTAGEKNTF. This sequence joins TRBV19 and TRBJ1-2; D might be TRBD1 (6 bases). The CDR3 length is 16 residues. The V and J ends lost 0 bases and 12 bases respectively, with 23 bases between them. From germline, CDR1 is LNHDA and CDR2 SQIVND (reference sequence). Based on the CDR3 plus reference TRBV19 and TRBJ1-2, the full variable domain is DGGITQSPKYLFRKEGQNVTLSCEQNLNHDAMYWYRQDPGQGLRLIYYSQIVNDFQKGDIAEGYSVSREKKESFPLTVTSAQKNPTAFYLCASSIDRTTAGEKNTFGSGTRLTVV.

The V call is TRBV6-1, the J call TRBJ2-5; D is undetermined. Deletions cut 1 base from V and 5 bases from J, with 11 bases between. The CDR3 totals 14 residues. Germline values: CDR1 MNHNS, CDR2 SASEGT. DNA for the CDR3: TGTGCCAGCAGTGAAGGAATCGGTCGGGAGACCCAGTACTTC. Encoded protein: CASSEGIGRETQYF.

The chain uses TRBV7-9 and TRBJ2-5; possibly TRBD1 for D (6 bases). This CDR3 comprises 16 residues. V lost 4 bases to trimming and J lost 2 bases, with 17 bases between them. Germline V gene data show CDR1 as SEHNR and CDR2 as FQNEAQ (reference sequence). CDR3 nucleotide sequence: TGTGCCAGCAGCTCACGAATAGGGGGATTTCAAGAGACCCAGTACTTC. Translated, it gives CASSSRIGGFQETQYF.

V usage is TRBV6-1 and J usage is TRBJ2-3, with 14 bases matching TRBD2. The junction had 3 bases not matched to a gene; V was cut back by 4 bases and J by 3 bases. The V gene's germline CDR1 is MNHNS and CDR2 SASEGT. CDR3 length equals 16 residues. In nucleotides, the CDR3 is TGTGCCAGCAGTGGGACTAGCGGGGGGATAACAGATACGCAGTATTTT. It yields the protein CASSGTSGGITDTQYF.

The J gene is TRBJ1-2, the V gene TRBV7-2; D is uncertain. The CDR3 length is 15 residues. V was clipped by 3 bases and J by 8 bases, with 19 bases between them. Germline CDR1 SGHTA, CDR2 FQGNSA. In nucleotides, the CDR3 is TGTGCCAGCAGCTTCGGGTTCGGCGGCCGTCACGGCTACACCTTC. Protein product: CASSFGFGGRHGYTF.

The V and J genes are TRBV7-2 and TRBJ1-1, with 7 bases aligning to TRBD1. The CDR3 consists of 16 residues. After removal of 5 bases from V and 5 bases from J, the junction contained 14 bases not matched to a gene. CDR1 SGHTA and CDR2 FQGNSA come from the germline V gene. The CDR3 spells CASSVNRGAGGTEAFF. The CDR3 nucleotides are TGTGCCAGCAGCGTAAACAGGGGCGCGGGGGGGACTGAAGCTTTCTTT.

The chain employs TRBV5-4 and TRBJ1-1, with D uncertain. Trimming shortened V by 2 bases and J by 4 bases, and 12 bases separated the two germline ends. Germline V gene sequence: CDR1 SGHNT, CDR2 YYREEE (reference sequence). There are 14 residues in the CDR3. The CDR3 coding sequence is TGTGCCAGCAGCTTCGAGCTGCGGGGCACTGAAGCTTTCTTT. Residues: CASSFELRGTEAFF.

This chain joins TRBV28 and TRBJ1-4; 9 bases map to TRBD1. CDR1 is MDHEN, CDR2 SYDVKM, per germline. V lost 3 bases and J lost 7; bases outside the gene matches: 9. This CDR3 spans 16 amino acids. The chain's CDR3 is CASSLPRTGVGEKLFF. The CDR3 DNA reads as TGTGCCAGCAGTTTGCCGAGGACAGGGGTGGGTGAAAAACTGTTTTTT.

The CDR3 DNA follows: TGCGCCAGCAGCTTGGGACCTTCAGGCTCTGGAAACACCATATATTTT. Amino acids: CASSLGPSGSGNTIYF. This chain joins TRBV5-1 and TRBJ1-3; no reliable D call. Between the trimmed V and J ends, which lost 0 bases and 0 bases, there was a span of 10 bases. There are 16 residues in the CDR3. The germline CDR1 and CDR2 sequences are SGHRS and YFSETQ.

This chain connects TRBV9 to TRBJ1-3, with D perhaps TRBD1 (6 bases). The V end lost 3 bases, the J end lost 4 bases, and 14 bases lay between the germline ends. The CDR3 covers 15 residues. Germline V gene sequence: CDR1 SGDLS, CDR2 YYNGEE. The CDR3 coding sequence is TGTGCCAGCAGCGGACCAGGGGCAAACGGAAACACCATATATTTT. Translating gives CASSGPGANGNTIYF.

The rearrangement links TRBV2 to TRBJ1-2; 9 bases match TRBD1. The CDR3 is made up of 15 amino acids. Germline CDR1 and CDR2: SNHLY and FYNNEI. Trimming at V came to 2 bases and at J to 5 bases, leaving 6 bases not matched to a gene. The CDR3 sequence: CASSELGQGVYGYTF. In DNA form, the CDR3 reads TGTGCCAGCAGTGAATTGGGACAGGGAGTTTATGGCTACACCTTC. Together with reference TRBV2 and TRBJ1-2, the CDR3 gives the full variable domain: EPEVTQTPSHQVTQMGQEVILRCVPISNHLYFYWYRQILGQKVEFLVSFYNNEISEKSEIFDDQFSVERPDGSNFTLKIRSTKLEDSAMYFCASSELGQGVYGYTFGSGTRLTVV.

V is TRBV4-3 and J is TRBJ2-7, with D unresolved. The CDR3 contains 12 residues. V gave up 1 base and J gave up 3 bases, with 4 bases separating them. CDR1 is LGHNA and CDR2 is YSLEER in the germline V gene. The CDR3, as DNA: TGCGCCAGCAGCCAAGCCGGCTACGAGCAGTACTTC. Amino acids: CASSQAGYEQYF.

The chain combines TRBV4-2 with TRBJ1-5; D remains ambiguous. Trimming took 0 bases from V and 0 from J, leaving 6 bases between them. This CDR3 region has 15 residues. CDR1 and CDR2 from the germline V gene are LGHNA and YNFKEQ. Written as DNA, the CDR3 is TGTGCCAGCAGCCAAGATCAGAATAGCAATCAGCCCCAGCATTTT. It is translated as CASSQDQNSNQPQHF.

This clone was observed a few times. The chain links TRBV6-5 to TRBJ2-1; 10 bases are a match to TRBD2. Germline V gives CDR1 MNHEY, CDR2 SVGAGI. CDR3 length equals 15 residues. Trimming took 4 bases from V and 4 from J; bases not matched to a gene: 4. The CDR3 sequence: CASSFKRGGYNEQFF. CDR3 sequence (DNA): TGTGCCAGCAGTTTCAAGCGGGGGGGATACAATGAGCAGTTCTTC.

Comment on this clone: The junction departs from germline at one end; a sequencing error may be responsible. The same CDR3 also results from other DNA sequences found in this sample. V and J are TRBV19 and TRBJ1-6; D gene uncertain. Germline V lookup: CDR1 LNHDA, CDR2 SQIVND (reference sequence). The CDR3 runs 16 residues. The CDR3 region is CASSIGAGSYNSPLHF. CDR3 bases: TGTGCCAGTAGTATAGGGGCGGGGTCCTATAATTCCCCCCTCCACTTT.

V is TRBV2 and J is TRBJ2-7; 7 positions match TRBD1. Trimming removed 3 bases from V and 1 base from J; junction bases left unmatched: 3. CDR3 length: 14 amino acids. CDR1 is SNHLY and CDR2 is FYNNEI in the germline V gene. The CDR3 DNA reads as TGTGCCAGCAGTGAGGACAGGAGGTCCTACGAGCAGTACTTC. Its translation: CASSEDRRSYEQYF. Complete variable domain (other parts from reference TRBV2 and TRBJ2-7): EPEVTQTPSHQVTQMGQEVILRCVPISNHLYFYWYRQILGQKVEFLVSFYNNEISEKSEIFDDQFSVERPDGSNFTLKIRSTKLEDSAMYFCASSEDRRSYEQYFGPGTRLTVT.

The rearrangement joins TRBV25-1 to TRBJ2-2, with 8 nucleotides matching TRBD2. This CDR3 spans 16 amino acids. V trimming: 4 bases; J trimming: 1 base; junction bases outside the gene matches: 5. Germline CDR1 reads MGHDK; CDR2 reads SYGVNS. The CDR3 DNA is TGTGCCAGCAGTGTTGGCGGGGGGCTGAACACCGGGGAGCTGTTTTTT. Residues: CASSVGGGLNTGELFF.

This chain links TRBV4-1 with TRBJ2-1; D perhaps matches TRBD1 (5 bases). The length of the CDR3 is 17 residues. With 0 bases removed from V and 7 bases from J, the gap between germline ends came to 19 bases. The germline CDR1 and CDR2 sequences are MGHRA and YSYEKL. The CDR3, as DNA: TGCGCCAGCAGCCAAGAAGGGGTGTGGATGATGGGGAATGAGCAGTTCTTC. It specifies CASSQEGVWMMGNEQFF.

V is TRBV4-1 and J is TRBJ1-4; no definite D call. This CDR3 is built from 13 residues. Trimming removed 1 base from V and 11 bases from J, with 11 bases in between. Germline V gene lookup returns CDR1 MGHRA and CDR2 YSYEKL. The CDR3 coding sequence is TGCGCCAGCAGCCAAGGTCAATCGCGTAAACTGTTTTTT. Amino acid sequence: CASSQGQSRKLFF.

The chain combines TRBV5-4 with TRBJ1-4, with D possibly being TRBD1 (5 bases). Trimming removed 4 bases from V and 8 bases from J, with 18 bases in between. In germline, CDR1 is SGHNT, CDR2 YYREEE (reference sequence). The CDR3 is 15 residues long. CDR3 in amino acids: CASSRQGLIGEKLFF. The CDR3 nucleotides are TGTGCCAGCAGCAGGCAGGGTCTAATAGGAGAAAAACTGTTTTTT. Variable domain in full (rest from reference TRBV5-4 and TRBJ1-4): ETGVTQSPTHLIKTRGQQVTLRCSSQSGHNTVSWYQQALGQGPQFIFQYYREEENGRGNFPPRFSGLQFPNYSSELNVNALELDDSALYLCASSRQGLIGEKLFFGSGTQLSVL.

This chain connects TRBV6-1 to TRBJ1-3; 7 positions match TRBD1. V shed 4 bases and J 0 bases; nucleotides not matched to a gene: 3. CDR3 size: 15 residues. Germline CDR1 is MNHNS and CDR2 is SASEGT. In DNA, the CDR3 is TGTGCCAGCAGTGCGACAGGGTTCTCTGGAAACACCATATATTTT. It yields the protein CASSATGFSGNTIYF.